These T cell receptor beta chains were read from a single sample in a study of blood T cells in healthy people across ages. TCRdb ran MiXCR on the 5' RACE reads and lists one entry per CDR3 protein. The sample has around 1,500,000 distinct CDR3 sequences; around 39% are singletons. The sample was blood. The receptors were sampled from a woman aged 18-29 years in good health. CDR3s include the opening cysteine and the closing phenylalanine or tryptophan. A D gene is named only where the DNA matches it firmly. Not every row has a clone size; where given, it reads once, few, many or a size class.

clone_size	v_call	j_call	d_call	cdr3_aa	cdr3_nt
NA	TRBV6-5	TRBJ1-2	NA	CASMREKDYGYTF	TGTGCCAGCATGAGGGAGAAGGACTATGGCTACACCTTC
NA	TRBV27	TRBJ2-3	TRBD1	CASSSFPDRGTDTQYF	TGTGCCAGCAGTTCGTTTCCGGACAGGGGCACAGATACGCAGTATTTT
few	TRBV27	TRBJ1-6	NA	CAILRPTTPGLRNSPLHF	TGTGCCATCCTCCGACCGACTACTCCCGGGCTTAGAAATTCACCCCTCCACTTT
NA	TRBV24-1	TRBJ2-3	NA	CATSDLPEGTWTCKGTDTQYF	TGTGCCACCAGTGATTTGCCGGAGGGGACTTGGACGTGCAAAGGCACAGATACGCAGTATTTT
NA	TRBV6-6	TRBJ1-1	TRBD1	CASILTGANTEAFF	TGTGCCAGCATTCTAACAGGGGCGAACACTGAAGCTTTCTTT
NA	TRBV2	TRBJ2-3	NA	CASSPLWGARETDTQYF	TGTGCCAGCAGTCCATTGTGGGGGGCCAGAGAAACAGATACGCAGTATTTT
few	TRBV9	TRBJ2-5	NA	CASSVAGAPETQYF	TGTGCCAGCAGCGTAGCGGGGGCCCCAGAGACCCAGTACTTC
NA	TRBV9	TRBJ2-7	TRBD2	CASSVVPPSGRGYEQYF	TGTGCCAGCAGCGTAGTCCCCCCTAGCGGGAGAGGATACGAGCAGTACTTC
few	TRBV20-1	TRBJ2-3	TRBD2	CSAIPGLAGADTQYF	TGCAGTGCTATCCCGGGACTAGCGGGAGCAGATACGCAGTATTTT
once	TRBV7-6	TRBJ2-1	TRBD2	CASSVIAGPDNNEQFF	TGTGCCAGCAGCGTGATAGCGGGCCCGGACAACAATGAGCAGTTCTTC